The T cell receptor (beta chain) under discussion was sequenced for a study of Ad26.COV2.S vaccination and SARS-CoV-2 variants. Noted treatment: around 19 received Ad26.COV2.S at low or high dose, single or two shots; about 5 received placebo; per-sample allocation not given. Repertoires come from day 63 after the first vaccine or placebo injection. Based in Boston, the donor was an adult of 18-55 years. This CDR3 region has 14 residues. Trimming took off 5 bases at V and 4 bases at J, with 14 bases between the two ends. Germline loops: CDR1 KGHSH, CDR2 LQKENI. Method: immunoSEQ multiplex PCR; TCRdb's copy keeps in-frame clones and lacks some. The sample holds approximately 340,000 clones, around 83% seen once. A remark on this clone: Its antigen is not identified.

Study conclusions and caveats: Spike-specific responses of CD8+ and CD4+ T cells were reported to display substantial breadth after vaccination. Analyses that measured TCR breadth and depth may have underestimated total T cell responses.

This chain uses TRBV18 with TRBJ1-1; the D gene is possibly TRBD1 (6 bases). This clonotype was obtained from a person between 18 and 60 years old who received the Ad26.COV2.S COVID-19 vaccine or a placebo. The starting material was peripheral blood, obtained in a trial of Ad26.COV2.S vaccine versus placebo. The CDR3 here is CASSSQGRGTEAFF. The CDR3 DNA reads as TGTGCCAGCTCATCACAGGGAAGGGGCACTGAAGCTTTCTTT. Supplemented by reference TRBV18 and TRBJ1-1, the full variable domain reads NAGVMQNPRHLVRRRGQEARLRCSPMKGHSHVYWYRQLPEEGLKFMVYLQKENIIDESGMPKERFSAEFPKEGPSILRIQQVVRGDSAAYFCASSSQGRGTEAFFGQGTRLTVV.